These 14 T cell receptor beta chains came from one sample sequenced in a study of T cell repertoires in cytomegalovirus infection. From the reads, TCRdb called clonotypes with MiXCR, one entry per CDR3 protein. The profile shows around 310,000 distinct CDR3 sequences, 25% to 35% of them singletons. These receptors have no known antigen. The sample here was cultured PBMCs, taken from culture after CMV antigen stimulation. The receptors derive from a human donor in good health (CMV status not recorded). Some clones in this sample may be carry-over from other donors' samples.

The V call is TRBV12-3 or TRBV12-4, the J call TRBJ2-1; 12 nucleotides match TRBD2. The V gene end was trimmed by 5 bases and the J gene end by 10 bases; junction bases not matched to a gene: 12. The CDR3 totals 16 residues. CDR3 in amino acids: CASSPRTSGTGWEQFF. In nucleotides, the CDR3 is TGTGCCAGCAGTCCTCGGACTAGCGGGACGGGGTGGGAGCAGTTCTTC.

The chain employs TRBV20-1 and TRBJ1-2; D is unclear. In germline, CDR1 is DFQATT, CDR2 SNEGSKA (reference sequence). The CDR3 loop spans 13 amino acids. Trimming took 5 bases from V and 3 from J, leaving 13 bases between them. The CDR3 DNA sequence: TGCAGTGCTGCCCCGGGGAGGGACTATGGCTACACCTTC. It is translated as CSAAPGRDYGYTF.

V usage is TRBV27 and J usage is TRBJ2-7, with 7 bases fitting TRBD1. Germline assignment: CDR1 MNHEY and CDR2 SMNVEV (reference sequence). V dropped 1 base and J dropped 2; count of bases not matched to a gene: 5. CDR3 length equals 15 residues. The CDR3 loop reads CASSLYGTVPYEQYF. The CDR3 nucleotides read TGTGCCAGCAGTTTATATGGGACAGTACCCTACGAGCAGTACTTC.

This clonotype has a handful of counts. V gene TRBV5-5 combines with J gene TRBJ2-1; 10 bases fit TRBD2. The junction had 5 bases not matched to a gene; V was cut back by 5 bases and J by 0 bases. The germline V gene encodes CDR1 SGHKS and CDR2 YYEKEE (reference sequence). This CDR3 has 16 residues. CDR3 protein: CASSIAGGNSYNEQFF. Here the CDR3 DNA reads TGTGCCAGCAGTATAGCGGGAGGTAACTCCTACAATGAGCAGTTCTTC. Using reference TRBV5-5 and TRBJ2-1 for the parts outside the CDR3, the full variable domain is DAGVTQSPTHLIKTRGQQVTLRCSPISGHKSVSWYQQVLGQGPQFIFQYYEKEERGRGNFPDRFSARQFPNYSSELNVNALLLGDSALYLCASSIAGGNSYNEQFFGPGTRLTVL.

This clonotype was counted a few times. The rearrangement joins TRBV14 to TRBJ2-2; 7 positions agree with TRBD1. The CDR3 runs to 17 residues. Trimming took 4 bases from V and 6 from J; bases not matched to a gene: 14. Germline CDR1 is SGHDN and CDR2 is FVKESK. The CDR3 nucleotides read TGTGCCAGCAGCCGGAGCCCGACAGGGAACAAAGCCGGGGAGCTGTTTTTT. Protein product: CASSRSPTGNKAGELFF.

This chain connects TRBV18 to TRBJ1-2, with D maybe TRBD1 (5 bases). The CDR3 runs 13 residues. Germline V lookup: CDR1 KGHSH, CDR2 LQKENI. Between the trimmed V and J ends, which lost 2 bases and 8 bases, there was a span of 12 bases. The CDR3 nucleotides are TGTGCCAGCTCACCAGAAACACAGGAAGGCTACACCTTC. It encodes CASSPETQEGYTF.

This clonotype was observed a handful of times. This sequence joins TRBV9 and TRBJ1-1; maybe TRBD1 (6 bases). The length of the CDR3 is 14 residues. The V gene's germline CDR1 is SGDLS and CDR2 YYNGEE. Trimming took off 3 bases at V and 1 base at J, with 10 bases between the two ends. The CDR3 DNA follows: TGTGCCAGCAGCGGAGGACAGACGAACACTGAAGCTTTCTTT. As protein: CASSGGQTNTEAFF.

The chain joins TRBV7-3 to TRBJ2-3; 8 bases agree with TRBD2. Trimming took 5 bases from V and 2 from J; bases not matched to a gene: 6. This CDR3 comprises 15 residues. Germline CDR1 and CDR2: SGHTA and FQGTGA. This chain's CDR3 is CASSPRLASTDTQYF. For the CDR3, the DNA is TGTGCCAGCAGCCCGCGACTAGCGTCCACAGATACGCAGTATTTT.

The chain joins TRBV19 to TRBJ2-4, with D maybe TRBD2 (6 bases). The V gene's germline CDR1 is LNHDA and CDR2 SQIVND (reference sequence). This CDR3 contains 14 residues. V lost 7 bases and J lost 9, with 19 bases in between. The CDR3 loop is CASTPPGRRAIQYF. In DNA, the CDR3 is TGTGCCAGTACTCCTCCGGGTCGGAGGGCCATTCAGTACTTC.

The V gene is TRBV30, the J gene TRBJ1-6; no reliable D call. The V end lost 0 bases, the J end lost 6 bases, and 12 bases lay between the germline ends. This CDR3 is built from 15 residues. Germline CDR1 is GTSNPN and CDR2 is SVGIG (reference sequence). CDR3 in DNA: TGTGCCTGGAGTGTGAGAACACCGGCTAATTCACCCCTCCACTTT. It is translated as CAWSVRTPANSPLHF.

There are a few counts of this clonotype. The V call is TRBV5-6, the J call TRBJ1-2, with TRBD1 matching over 8 bases. The CDR3 length is 15 residues. The germline gives CDR1 SGHDT, CDR2 YYEEEE. The ends lost 4 bases at V and 4 bases at J; junction bases unmatched: 9. The CDR3: CASSDFGQGGYGYTF. The CDR3 DNA reads as TGTGCCAGCAGCGATTTTGGACAGGGAGGCTATGGCTACACCTTC.

The chain couples TRBV4-1 to TRBJ1-5; no clear D gene. CDR3 length: 14 amino acids. Germline V lookup: CDR1 MGHRA, CDR2 YSYEKL. The V end was cut by 5 bases, the J end by 4 bases, with 12 bases between. The CDR3 is CASSEALRNQPQHF. In DNA, the CDR3 is TGCGCCAGCAGCGAGGCCCTTCGGAATCAGCCCCAGCATTTT.

This clonotype was observed a handful of times. V usage is TRBV7-9 and J usage is TRBJ1-1, with D possibly being TRBD1 (6 bases). Trimming left V 1 base short and J 7 bases short, with 13 bases between. Germline V gives CDR1 SEHNR, CDR2 FQNEAQ (reference sequence). This CDR3 has 14 amino acids. CDR3 loop: CASSLERTDLEAFF. As DNA, the CDR3 is TGTGCCAGCAGCTTAGAACGGACAGATCTTGAAGCTTTCTTT. The full variable domain, rest sourced from reference TRBV7-9 and TRBJ1-1, is DTGVSQNPRHKITKRGQNVTFRCDPISEHNRLYWYRQTLGQGPEFLTYFQNEAQLEKSRLLSDRFSAERPKGSFSTLEIQRTEQGDSAMYLCASSLERTDLEAFFGQGTRLTVV.

The chain links TRBV12-3 or TRBV12-4 to TRBJ1-4, with a weak D call TRBD1 (6 bases). Trimming took off 1 base at V and 5 bases at J, with 11 bases between the two ends. The CDR3 has 15 residues. Written as DNA, the CDR3 is TGTGCCAGCAGTTTAGGTGGGACATTAAATGAAAAACTGTTTTTT. It is translated as CASSLGGTLNEKLFF.